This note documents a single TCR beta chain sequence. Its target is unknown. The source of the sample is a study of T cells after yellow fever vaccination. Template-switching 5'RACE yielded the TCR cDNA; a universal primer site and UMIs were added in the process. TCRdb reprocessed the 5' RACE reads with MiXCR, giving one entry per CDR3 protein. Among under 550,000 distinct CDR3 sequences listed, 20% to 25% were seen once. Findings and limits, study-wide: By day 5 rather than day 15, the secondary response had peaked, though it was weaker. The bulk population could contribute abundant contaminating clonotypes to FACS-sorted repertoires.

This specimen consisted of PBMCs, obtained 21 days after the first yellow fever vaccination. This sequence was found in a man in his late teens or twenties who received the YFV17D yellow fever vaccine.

The CDR3 sequence is CASSQSLLGRRETQYF. CDR3 DNA: TGTGCCAGCAGCCAATCGCTACTGGGGAGGAGGGAGACCCAGTACTTC. The chain joins TRBV14 to TRBJ2-5; D may be TRBD2 (6 bases). Germline CDR1 and CDR2: SGHDN and FVKESK. Trimming took off 2 bases at V and 5 bases at J, with 18 bases between the two ends. This CDR3 is built from 16 residues.